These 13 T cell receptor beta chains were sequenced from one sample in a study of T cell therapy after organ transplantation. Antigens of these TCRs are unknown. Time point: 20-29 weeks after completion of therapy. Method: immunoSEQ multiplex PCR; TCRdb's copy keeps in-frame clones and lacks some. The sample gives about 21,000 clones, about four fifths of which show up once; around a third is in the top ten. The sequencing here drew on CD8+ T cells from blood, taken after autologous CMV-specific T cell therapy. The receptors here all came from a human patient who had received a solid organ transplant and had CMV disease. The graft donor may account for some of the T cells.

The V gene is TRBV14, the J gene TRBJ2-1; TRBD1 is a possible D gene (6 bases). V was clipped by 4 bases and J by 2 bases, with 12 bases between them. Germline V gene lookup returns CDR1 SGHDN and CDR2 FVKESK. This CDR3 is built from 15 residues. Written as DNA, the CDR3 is TGTGCCAGCAGCCTCCTCAGGGGCACCTACAATGAGCAGTTCTTC. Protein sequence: CASSLLRGTYNEQFF.

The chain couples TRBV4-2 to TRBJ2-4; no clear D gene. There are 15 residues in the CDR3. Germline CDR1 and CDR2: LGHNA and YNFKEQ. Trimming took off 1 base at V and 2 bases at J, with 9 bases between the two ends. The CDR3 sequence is CASSQVPRPKNIQYF. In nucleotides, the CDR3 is TGTGCCAGCAGCCAAGTGCCCAGGCCCAAAAACATTCAGTACTTC.

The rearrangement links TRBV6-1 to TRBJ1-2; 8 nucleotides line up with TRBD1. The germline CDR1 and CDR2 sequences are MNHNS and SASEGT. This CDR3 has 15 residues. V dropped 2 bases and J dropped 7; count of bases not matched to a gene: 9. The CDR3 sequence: CASSELGGQGTGYTF. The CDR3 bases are TGTGCCAGCAGTGAACTCGGTGGACAGGGAACTGGCTACACCTTC.

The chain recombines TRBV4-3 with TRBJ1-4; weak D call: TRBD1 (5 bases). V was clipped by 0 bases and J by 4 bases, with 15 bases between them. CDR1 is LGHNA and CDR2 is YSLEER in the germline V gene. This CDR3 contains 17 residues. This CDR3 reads CASSQDWSQGSNEKLFF. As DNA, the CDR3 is TGCGCCAGCAGCCAAGATTGGTCCCAGGGCAGTAATGAAAAACTGTTTTTT.

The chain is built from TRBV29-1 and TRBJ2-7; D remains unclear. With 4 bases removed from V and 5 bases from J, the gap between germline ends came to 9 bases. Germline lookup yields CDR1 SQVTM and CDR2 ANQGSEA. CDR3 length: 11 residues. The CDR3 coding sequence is TGCAGCGTTGTTACCCCCCACGAGCAGTACTTC. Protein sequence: CSVVTPHEQYF.

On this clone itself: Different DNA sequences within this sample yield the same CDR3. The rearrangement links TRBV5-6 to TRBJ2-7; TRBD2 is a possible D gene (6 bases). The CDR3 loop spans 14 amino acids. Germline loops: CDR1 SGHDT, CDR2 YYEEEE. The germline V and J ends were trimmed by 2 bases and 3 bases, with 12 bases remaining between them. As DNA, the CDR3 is TGTGCCAGCAGCTTCGGGACTGGACTCTACGAGCAGTACTTC. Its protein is CASSFGTGLYEQYF.

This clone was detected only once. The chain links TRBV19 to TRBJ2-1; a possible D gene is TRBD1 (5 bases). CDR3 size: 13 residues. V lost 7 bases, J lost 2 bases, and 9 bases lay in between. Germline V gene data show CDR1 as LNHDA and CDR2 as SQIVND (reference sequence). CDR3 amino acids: CASTPTAYNEQFF. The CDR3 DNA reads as TGTGCCAGTACCCCGACAGCCTACAATGAGCAGTTCTTC. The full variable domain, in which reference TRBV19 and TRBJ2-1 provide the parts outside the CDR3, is DGGITQSPKYLFRKEGQNVTLSCEQNLNHDAMYWYRQDPGQGLRLIYYSQIVNDFQKGDIAEGYSVSREKKESFPLTVTSAQKNPTAFYLCASTPTAYNEQFFGPGTRLTVL.

The CDR3 loop reads CASSVSRGSYNEQFF. For the CDR3, the DNA is TGTGCCAGCAGCGTTAGCAGGGGTTCCTACAATGAGCAGTTCTTC. V usage is TRBV9 and J usage is TRBJ2-1, with D possibly matching TRBD1 (6 bases). Trimming left V 2 bases short and J 1 base short, with 10 bases between. CDR3 size: 15 residues. Per the germline V gene, CDR1 is SGDLS and CDR2 is YYNGEE.

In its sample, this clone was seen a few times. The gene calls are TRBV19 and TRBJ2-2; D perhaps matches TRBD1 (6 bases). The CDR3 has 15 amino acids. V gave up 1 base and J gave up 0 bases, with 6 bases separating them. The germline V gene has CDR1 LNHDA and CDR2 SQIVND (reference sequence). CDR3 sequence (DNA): TGTGCCAGTAGTATAGGGACAGCGAACACCGGGGAGCTGTTTTTT. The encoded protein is CASSIGTANTGELFF.

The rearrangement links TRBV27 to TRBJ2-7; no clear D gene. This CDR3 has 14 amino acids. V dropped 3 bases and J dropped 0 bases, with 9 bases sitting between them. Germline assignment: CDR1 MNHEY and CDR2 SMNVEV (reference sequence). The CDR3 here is CASSFDGLSYEQYF. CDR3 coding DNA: TGTGCCAGCAGTTTTGACGGGCTCTCCTACGAGCAGTACTTC.

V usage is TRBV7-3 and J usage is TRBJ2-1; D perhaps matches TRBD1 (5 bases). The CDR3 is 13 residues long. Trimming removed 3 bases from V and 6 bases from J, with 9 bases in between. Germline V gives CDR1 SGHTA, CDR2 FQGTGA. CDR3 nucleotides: TGTGCCAGCAGCTTGGGGCAGGGCAATGAGCAGTTCTTC. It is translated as CASSLGQGNEQFF. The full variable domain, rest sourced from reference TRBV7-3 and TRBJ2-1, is GAGVSQTPSNKVTEKGKYVELRCDPISGHTALYWYRQSLGQGPEFLIYFQGTGAADDSGLPNDRFFAVRPEGSVSTLKIQRTERGDSAVYLCASSLGQGNEQFFGPGTRLTVL.

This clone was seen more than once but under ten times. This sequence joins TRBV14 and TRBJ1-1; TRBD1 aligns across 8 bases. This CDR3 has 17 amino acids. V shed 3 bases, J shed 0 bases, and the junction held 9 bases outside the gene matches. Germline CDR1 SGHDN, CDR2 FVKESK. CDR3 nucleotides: TGTGCCAGCAGCCACAACGGACAGGGAGAATTGAACACTGAAGCTTTCTTT. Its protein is CASSHNGQGELNTEAFF.

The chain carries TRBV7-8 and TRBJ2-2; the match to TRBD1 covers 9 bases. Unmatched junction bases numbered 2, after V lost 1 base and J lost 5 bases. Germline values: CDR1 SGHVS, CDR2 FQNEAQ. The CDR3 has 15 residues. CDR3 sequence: CASSLVGQGTGELFF. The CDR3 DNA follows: TGTGCCAGCAGCTTAGTAGGACAGGGGACCGGGGAGCTGTTTTTT.